In its sample, the clone carrying this T cell receptor (beta chain) was seen a few times. The antigen is undetermined. The second PCR ran about 6 to 11 cycles with a sample-barcoded 5' primer and J-beta primers. TCRdb re-called the 5' RACE reads with MiXCR, one entry per CDR3 protein. Among just over 1 million distinct CDR3 sequences, 40% to 55% were seen once, and the ten largest hold around 18%. There were healthy Caucasian individuals from Russia, aged about 6 to 95, serving as donors. This CDR3 has 15 amino acids. V lost 2 bases, J lost 3 bases, and 7 bases stayed unmatched. Looked up from germline, CDR1 is SGHRS and CDR2 is YFSETQ. The sample originates from a study of blood T cells in healthy people across ages. Study-level information: The template switching approach captured approximately one barcoded beta molecule for every two T cells. Study-wide findings and caveats: Changes in expanded clonotypes were possibly confounded, as the CMV status of donors was unknown. Investigators viewed diversity estimates from one million T cells as underestimates, the study reported.

The chain recombines TRBV5-1 with TRBJ2-5, with TRBD2 identical over 7 bases. Sequenced material: blood. This TCR came from a woman in her fifties or sixties in good health. Here the CDR3 reads CASSFLGLKEETQYF. CDR3 coding DNA: TGCGCCAGCAGCTTTCTGGGACTAAAAGAAGAGACCCAGTACTTC.